Detailed here is one T cell receptor beta chain. The antigen is not known. Generated by immunoSEQ multiplex PCR, the TCRdb table keeps only in-frame clones and is missing some. Among some 180,000 clones listed, about 92% were seen once. The sample belongs to a study of T cell responses to AZD1222 COVID-19 vaccine. General study points: Among the donors, most were white British and more were female, and clonal diversity was possibly underestimated. Reports indicate that nearly half of spike-specific TCRs are directed at unmutated variant regions. Spike-spanning, vaccine-associated CD4 TCRs were dominant at 160-218 and 743-854. Repertoires were obtained only post-peak T cell response.

V lost 8 bases and J lost 6, with 19 bases in between. This CDR3 spans 14 amino acids. Germline loops: CDR1 MDHEN, CDR2 SYDVKM. The sequence was collected from an adult who received the MenACWY meningococcal vaccine as a control. Sequences were derived from peripheral blood, sampled 28 days after the second dose of the MenACWY control vaccine. The chain couples TRBV28 to TRBJ1-2; D is perhaps TRBD1 (6 bases). CDR3 protein: CASGVGAQLDGYTF. The DNA of the CDR3 is TGTGCCAGCGGTGTGGGGGCGCAGTTAGATGGCTACACCTTC.